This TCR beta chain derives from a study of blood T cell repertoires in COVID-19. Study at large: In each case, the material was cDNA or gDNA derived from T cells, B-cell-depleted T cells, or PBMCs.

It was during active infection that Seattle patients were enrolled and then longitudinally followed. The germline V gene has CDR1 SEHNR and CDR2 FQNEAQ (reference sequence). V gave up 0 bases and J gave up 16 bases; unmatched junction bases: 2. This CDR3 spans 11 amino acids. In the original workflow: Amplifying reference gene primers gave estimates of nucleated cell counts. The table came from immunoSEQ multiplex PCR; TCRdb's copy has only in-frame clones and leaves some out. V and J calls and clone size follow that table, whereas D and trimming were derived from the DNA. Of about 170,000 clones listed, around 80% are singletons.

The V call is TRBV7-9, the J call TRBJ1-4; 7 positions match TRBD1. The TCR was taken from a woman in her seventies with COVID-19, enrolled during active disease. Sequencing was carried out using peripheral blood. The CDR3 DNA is TGTGCCAGCAGCTTAGCGGGACAGAGGTTTTTT. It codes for CASSLAGQRFF. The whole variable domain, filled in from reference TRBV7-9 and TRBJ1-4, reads DTGVSQNPRHKITKRGQNVTFRCDPISEHNRLYWYRQTLGQGPEFLTYFQNEAQLEKSRLLSDRFSAERPKGSFSTLEIQRTEQGDSAMYLCASSLAGQRFFGSGTQLSVL.